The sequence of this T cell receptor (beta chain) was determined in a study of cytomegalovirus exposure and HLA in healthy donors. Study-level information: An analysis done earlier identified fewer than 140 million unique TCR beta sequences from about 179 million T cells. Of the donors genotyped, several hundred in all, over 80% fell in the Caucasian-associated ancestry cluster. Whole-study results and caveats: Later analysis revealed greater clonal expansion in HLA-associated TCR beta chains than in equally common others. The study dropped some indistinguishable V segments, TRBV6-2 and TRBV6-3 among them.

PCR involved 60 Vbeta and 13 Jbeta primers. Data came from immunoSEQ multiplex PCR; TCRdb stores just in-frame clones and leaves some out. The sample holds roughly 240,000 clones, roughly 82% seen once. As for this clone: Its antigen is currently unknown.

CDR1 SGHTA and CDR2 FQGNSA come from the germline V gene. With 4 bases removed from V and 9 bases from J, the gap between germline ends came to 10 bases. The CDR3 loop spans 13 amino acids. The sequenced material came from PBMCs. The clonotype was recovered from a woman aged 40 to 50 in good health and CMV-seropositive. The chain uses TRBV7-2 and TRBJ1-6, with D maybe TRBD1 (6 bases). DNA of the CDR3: TGTGCCAGCAGCTCCCAACAGGGTTCACCCCTCCACTTT. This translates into CASSSQQGSPLHF.